The next 32 T cell receptor beta chains were all read from a single sample in a study of Graves' ophthalmopathy and Graves' hyperthyroidism. Amplifying from RNA transcripts, the study obtained TCR beta CDR3 regions. In the first round, RT-PCR was carried out with HTBI primers, and a multiplex PCR formed the second round. TCRdb re-analysed the multiplex PCR reads in MiXCR, keeping a single row per CDR3 protein. The sample contains around 600,000 distinct CDR3 sequences, about 38% of which appear only once. The sequenced sample was peripheral blood. These receptors all stem from an adult man with Graves' ophthalmopathy.

This sequence joins TRBV2 and TRBJ1-5, with D maybe TRBD1 (5 bases). The CDR3 totals 14 residues. Trimming cost V 6 bases and J 5 bases, with 14 bases left between them. Germline loops: CDR1 SNHLY, CDR2 FYNNEI. The CDR3 DNA follows: TGTGCCAGCAGGACGGACGGGGCCTATCAGCCCCAGCATTTT. Translating it yields CASRTDGAYQPQHF.

Of note for this clonotype: Compared with germline, one end of the junction differs, possibly owing to a read error. V is TRBV10-3 and J is TRBJ1-5; D remains unclear. The CDR3 totals 15 residues. CDR1 is ENHRY, CDR2 SYGVKD, per germline. The CDR3 sequence: CASSSLGNGNQPQHF. DNA of the CDR3: TGTGCCAGCAGTTCGTTAGGTAATGGCAATCAGCCCCAGCATTTT.

In its sample, this clonotype was seen a few times. The chain couples TRBV4-1 to TRBJ2-5; the D is unclear. The CDR3 extends over 15 amino acids. Germline V gene lookup returns CDR1 MGHRA and CDR2 YSYEKL. V was shortened by 2 bases and J by 5 bases, with 15 bases between the two germline ends. The CDR3 region is CASSQSLVARETQYF. Written as DNA, the CDR3 is TGCGCCAGCAGCCAAAGTTTAGTAGCCAGGGAGACCCAGTACTTC.

This clonotype appeared a few times. This chain's CDR3 is CASSLSSPSVSYEQYF. The CDR3 nucleotides read TGTGCCAGCAGCTTGTCGTCCCCTAGCGTCTCCTACGAGCAGTACTTC. V usage is TRBV5-4 and J usage is TRBJ2-7; D is possibly TRBD2 (6 bases). The germline V and J ends were trimmed by 1 base and 0 bases, with 14 bases remaining between them. Germline lookup yields CDR1 SGHNT and CDR2 YYREEE (reference sequence). This CDR3 comprises 16 residues.

The CDR3 reads CASSPSGGPGANVLTF. CDR3 coding DNA: TGTGCCAGCAGCCCTAGTGGGGGGCCTGGGGCCAACGTCCTGACTTTC. V is TRBV7-9 and J is TRBJ2-6, with D perhaps TRBD1 or TRBD2 (6 bases each). Germline values: CDR1 SEHNR, CDR2 FQNEAQ (reference sequence). V lost 5 bases and J lost 2, with 13 bases in between. The CDR3 has 16 amino acids.

This clonotype was observed many times. The rearrangement joins TRBV19 to TRBJ2-5, with TRBD2 matching over 13 bases. The trim removed 4 bases at V and 4 bases at J, leaving 3 bases unmatched. Germline V gives CDR1 LNHDA, CDR2 SQIVND (reference sequence). The CDR3 contains 15 residues. This chain's CDR3 is CASSKGLAGAETQYF. CDR3 DNA sequence: TGTGCCAGTAGTAAAGGACTAGCGGGGGCAGAGACCCAGTACTTC.

This clonotype was recorded a few times. The chain couples TRBV7-3 to TRBJ2-7; 10 positions match TRBD1. The CDR3 loop spans 15 amino acids. With V trimmed by 5 bases and J by 3 bases, 7 bases remained unmatched. Germline V CDR1 and CDR2: SGHTA, FQGTGA. CDR3 bases: TGTGCCAGCAGCCCAGGACAGGGGGGCATCTACGAGCAGTACTTC. This encodes CASSPGQGGIYEQYF.

This clonotype has a count of ten or more. This rearrangement joins TRBV9 to TRBJ1-4, with TRBD1 matching 9 bases. The germline V gene has CDR1 SGDLS and CDR2 YYNGEE. With 0 bases clipped from V and 8 bases from J, the junction kept 5 bases outside the gene matches. There are 15 residues in the CDR3. CDR3 sequence: CASSVEGTGSEKLFF. The CDR3 DNA sequence: TGTGCCAGCAGCGTAGAAGGGACAGGGAGCGAAAAACTGTTTTTT.

The chain employs TRBV25-1 and TRBJ1-4; 8 nucleotides line up with TRBD1. Germline-derived CDR1 and CDR2 are MGHDK and SYGVNS. Losses at the gene ends were 6 bases for V and 3 bases for J; bases not matched to a gene: 6. The CDR3 has 15 amino acids. CDR3 loop: CASSWGQASNEKLFF. CDR3 in DNA: TGTGCCAGCAGCTGGGGACAGGCGTCTAATGAAAAACTGTTTTTT.

This clonotype was observed many times. The V call is TRBV7-8, the J call TRBJ2-5; D gene unclear. CDR1 and CDR2 (germline): SGHVS, FQNEAQ. This CDR3 comprises 15 residues. Trimming removed 1 base at V and 4 bases at J, with 13 bases between. Written as DNA, the CDR3 is TGTGCCAGCAGCTTAGATGGTCGGTCTGGAGAGACCCAGTACTTC. This gives the protein CASSLDGRSGETQYF.

This clonotype was counted only a few times. The V and J genes are TRBV12-3 or TRBV12-4 and TRBJ1-2, with 7 bases fitting TRBD1. There are 15 residues in the CDR3. After removal of 1 base from V and 2 bases from J, the junction contained 4 bases not matched to a gene. This CDR3 reads CASSLGTGFNYGYTF. The CDR3 region has the DNA TGTGCCAGCAGTTTAGGGACAGGATTCAACTATGGCTACACCTTC.

About this clonotype: The junction and the germline gene differ at one end; a read error may be behind it. The V gene is TRBV10-3, the J gene TRBJ2-2; D not certain. The CDR3 covers 16 residues. Germline values: CDR1 ENHRY, CDR2 SYGVKD. CDR3 residues: CASSRRLEPITGELFF. CDR3 DNA sequence: TGTGCCAGCAGTCGACGACTGGAACCGATCACCGGGGAGCTGTTTTTT.

In this sample, this clonotype turned up many times. The J gene is TRBJ2-6, the V gene TRBV5-1, with D unclear. The CDR3 sequence is 14 residues long. V dropped 1 base and J dropped 2 bases, with 4 bases sitting between them. Per germline, CDR1 SGHRS and CDR2 YFSETQ. CDR3 amino acids: CASSLIAGANVLTF. Written as DNA, the CDR3 is TGCGCCAGCAGCTTGATTGCTGGGGCCAACGTCCTGACTTTC.

The chain is built from TRBV5-5 and TRBJ1-3; D is unclear. CDR3 length: 13 residues. Trimming removed 6 bases from V and 4 bases from J, with 11 bases in between. CDR1 is SGHKS, CDR2 YYEKEE, per germline (reference sequence). DNA of the CDR3: TGTGCCAGCACCCTTGGGTGGGGAAACACCATATATTTT. Amino acids: CASTLGWGNTIYF.

This clonotype was found many times. The chain links TRBV20-1 to TRBJ1-2; 9 bases are a match to TRBD1. The germline gives CDR1 DFQATT, CDR2 SNEGSKA (reference sequence). Losses at the gene ends were 3 bases for V and 4 bases for J; bases not matched to a gene: 9. This CDR3 region has 15 residues. Here the CDR3 reads CSARPKGTGSYGYTF. The CDR3 region has the DNA TGCAGTGCTAGGCCCAAGGGGACAGGGAGCTATGGCTACACCTTC.

J is TRBJ1-6 and V is TRBV5-6, with no clear D. The CDR3 has 16 residues. Trimming stripped 0 bases from V and 5 bases from J, with 12 bases between. The V gene's germline CDR1 is SGHDT and CDR2 YYEEEE. The CDR3 is CASSLDAGIDNSPLHF. The CDR3 bases are TGTGCCAGCAGCTTGGATGCGGGGATCGATAATTCACCCCTCCACTTT.

This clonotype was observed many times. The gene calls are TRBV10-3 and TRBJ1-2; the D is unclear. The CDR3 has 17 residues. The V and J ends lost 0 bases and 4 bases respectively, with 18 bases between them. Per the germline V gene, CDR1 is ENHRY and CDR2 is SYGVKD. CDR3 loop: CAISESIRTAVPYGYTF. DNA of the CDR3: TGTGCCATCAGTGAGTCGATTCGGACGGCGGTCCCCTATGGCTACACCTTC.

Many counts were recorded for this clonotype. The chain joins TRBV6-5 to TRBJ2-7; D call uncertain. Per germline, CDR1 MNHEY and CDR2 SVGAGI. CDR3 length equals 13 residues. V lost 0 bases to trimming and J lost 7 bases, with 10 bases between them. The CDR3 DNA reads TGTGCCAGCAGTTACTCCCTAGTGAAAGAGCAGTACTTC. Protein sequence: CASSYSLVKEQYF.

This clonotype was detected ten times or more. The chain uses TRBV12-3 or TRBV12-4 and TRBJ2-7; weak D call: TRBD1 (6 bases). This CDR3 is built from 15 residues. V was trimmed by 6 bases and J by 6 bases, leaving 21 bases between them. This chain's CDR3 is CASRVNPTGSSEQYF. DNA of the CDR3: TGTGCCAGCAGAGTAAATCCGACAGGATCTAGCGAGCAGTACTTC.

This clonotype appeared many times. This chain connects TRBV9 to TRBJ1-2; D is possibly TRBD1 (5 bases). In germline, CDR1 is SGDLS, CDR2 YYNGEE. V was cut by 1 base and J by 4 bases, with 14 bases left in between. The CDR3 runs 15 residues. CDR3 DNA sequence: TGTGCCAGCAGCGTAAGGGGAGCAAATATCTATGGCTACACCTTC. Protein product: CASSVRGANIYGYTF.

J is TRBJ1-2 and V is TRBV5-1; D not resolved. Looked up from germline, CDR1 is SGHRS and CDR2 is YFSETQ. CDR3 length: 13 amino acids. Trimming removed 7 bases at V and 8 bases at J, with 18 bases between. The chain's CDR3 is CASCPVGRGGYTF. CDR3 bases: TGCGCCAGCTGCCCCGTAGGCCGCGGGGGCTACACCTTC. Based on the CDR3 plus reference TRBV5-1 and TRBJ1-2, the full variable domain is KAGVTQTPRYLIKTRGQQVTLSCSPISGHRSVSWYQQTPGQGLQFLFEYFSETQRNKGNFPGRFSGRQFSNSRSEMNVSTLELGDSALYLCASCPVGRGGYTFGSGTRLTVV.

The V gene is TRBV5-1, the J gene TRBJ2-7, with 8 positions matching TRBD1. With the DNA end fitting TRBJ2-1 better, the J assignment may be wrong. Looked up from germline, CDR1 is SGHRS and CDR2 is YFSETQ. This CDR3 is built from 14 residues. CDR3: CASCPGQATMGQFF. In nucleotides, the CDR3 is TGCGCCAGCTGCCCGGGACAGGCTACAATGGGGCAGTTCTTC.

The CDR3 coding sequence is TGTGCCTCTAGGGGACTAGCGGGGACTGGGGAGACCCAGTACTTC. The encoded protein is CASRGLAGTGETQYF. The chain carries TRBV11-2 and TRBJ2-5, with 13 positions matching TRBD2. This CDR3 contains 15 residues. From germline, CDR1 is SGHAT and CDR2 FQNNGV. V gave up 11 bases and J gave up 5 bases; unmatched junction bases: 11.

This clonotype was observed a few times. The chain combines TRBV2 with TRBJ1-2; D not resolved. The CDR3 is 16 residues long. Per the germline V gene, CDR1 is SNHLY and CDR2 is FYNNEI. V was pared by 5 bases and J by 4 bases, with 20 bases between. Here the CDR3 DNA reads TGTGCCAGCAGTTCGGGTTCCACAGCGGGTATCTATGGCTACACCTTC. Its translation: CASSSGSTAGIYGYTF.

For this clonotype: This is likely a read error, given that the CDR3 carries no conserved phenylalanine or tryptophan at its end. The limits of the CDR3 on the DNA are not certain, so only TCRdb's listed CDR3 is given. The chain combines TRBV7-9 with TRBJ1-4; the D call of TRBD1 is as the table states it, not checked on the DNA. A total of 10 residues make up the CDR3, ends included. CDR1 SEHNR and CDR2 FQNEAQ come from the germline V gene (reference sequence). CDR3 amino acids: CASTQTGQLP.

This clonotype was seen once. This sequence joins TRBV9 and TRBJ2-2, with D possibly being TRBD1 (5 bases). Germline V lookup: CDR1 SGDLS, CDR2 YYNGEE. CDR3 length: 18 amino acids. The V end lost 0 bases, the J end lost 2 bases, and 17 bases lay between the germline ends. The CDR3 spells CASSVGLSGAFNTGELFF. The DNA of the CDR3 is TGTGCCAGCAGCGTAGGCCTCTCTGGGGCCTTCAACACCGGGGAGCTGTTTTTT.

On this clonotype: This may be a read error, as it is one base from a much larger clone. Since the CDR3 does not end with the conserved phenylalanine or tryptophan, this likely comes from a read error. The J gene is TRBJ1-2, the V gene TRBV11-2, with D perhaps matching TRBD1 (5 bases). The CDR3 has 15 amino acids. CDR1 and CDR2 (germline): SGHAT, FQNNGV. The germline V and J ends were trimmed by 0 bases and 4 bases, with 12 bases remaining between them. The CDR3 sequence: CASSLEAGLSYGYTV. For the CDR3, the DNA is TGTGCCAGCAGCTTAGAAGCGGGGCTAAGCTATGGCTACACCGTC.

The sample holds many counts of this clonotype. This chain links TRBV9 with TRBJ2-5; D tentatively reads TRBD1 or TRBD2 (5 bases each). The ends were cut back, 0 bases at V and 5 bases at J, with 8 bases in the middle. Germline assignment: CDR1 SGDLS and CDR2 YYNGEE. CDR3 size: 13 residues. Here the CDR3 reads CASSVGGWETQYF. The DNA for the CDR3 is TGTGCCAGCAGCGTAGGGGGGTGGGAGACCCAGTACTTC.

This clonotype was counted at least ten times. The V call is TRBV20-1, the J call TRBJ2-7; TRBD2 matches at 8 bases. Germline trimming cut 1 base from V and 3 bases from J; bases unmatched to any gene: 2. CDR3 size: 13 residues. Germline loops: CDR1 DFQATT, CDR2 SNEGSKA (reference sequence). The chain's CDR3 is CSARVLAGYEQYF. CDR3 coding DNA: TGCAGTGCTAGAGTGCTAGCGGGCTACGAGCAGTACTTC.

The chain joins TRBV25-1 to TRBJ1-4; D is undetermined. Trimming took 8 bases from V and 5 from J, leaving 18 bases between them. CDR1 MGHDK and CDR2 SYGVNS come from the germline V gene. The CDR3 length is 15 residues. CDR3 sequence: CASSPPVRTNEKLFF. For the CDR3, the DNA is TGTGCCAGCTCACCCCCGGTCAGGACGAATGAAAAACTGTTTTTT.

This clonotype was seen repeatedly, ten times or more. At one end the junction does not follow the germline gene, possibly because of a read error. The V call is TRBV5-1, the J call TRBJ2-7; 8 bases fit TRBD2. The CDR3 has 13 residues. Germline V gives CDR1 SGHRS, CDR2 YFSETQ. The CDR3 protein is CASSSGGSYEQYF. In DNA, the CDR3 is TGTGCCAGTAGTTCGGGGGGGTCCTACGAGCAGTACTTC.

V gene TRBV10-3 combines with J gene TRBJ2-6; TRBD1 aligns across 10 bases. The CDR3 runs to 16 residues. Germline V gene data show CDR1 as ENHRY and CDR2 as SYGVKD. V lost 6 bases and J lost 3; bases outside the gene matches: 5. The CDR3 here is CAISPGTGVGANVLTF. The CDR3 nucleotides read TGTGCCATCAGCCCGGGGACAGGGGTTGGGGCCAACGTCCTGACTTTC.